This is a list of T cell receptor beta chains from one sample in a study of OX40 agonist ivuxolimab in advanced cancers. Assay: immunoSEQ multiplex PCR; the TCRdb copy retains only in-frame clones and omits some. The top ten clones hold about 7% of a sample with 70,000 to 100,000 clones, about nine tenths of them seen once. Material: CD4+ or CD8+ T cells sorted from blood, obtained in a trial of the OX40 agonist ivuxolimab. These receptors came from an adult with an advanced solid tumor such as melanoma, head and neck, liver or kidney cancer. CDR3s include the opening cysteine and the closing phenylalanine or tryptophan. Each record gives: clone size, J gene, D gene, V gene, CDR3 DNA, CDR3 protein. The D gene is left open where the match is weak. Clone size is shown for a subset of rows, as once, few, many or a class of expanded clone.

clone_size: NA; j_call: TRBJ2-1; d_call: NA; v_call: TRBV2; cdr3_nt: TGTGCCGGGAGGCAGGGGTCCTACAATGAGCAGTTCTTC; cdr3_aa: CAGRQGSYNEQFF
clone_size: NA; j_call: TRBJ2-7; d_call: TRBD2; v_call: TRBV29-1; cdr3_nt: TGCAGCGTTTCGACTAGCGACCGCTACGAGCAGTACTTC; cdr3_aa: CSVSTSDRYEQYF
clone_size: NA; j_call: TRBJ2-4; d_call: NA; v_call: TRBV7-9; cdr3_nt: TGTGCCAGCAGCTTAGAAGGCGAGAAAAACATTCAGTACTTC; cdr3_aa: CASSLEGEKNIQYF
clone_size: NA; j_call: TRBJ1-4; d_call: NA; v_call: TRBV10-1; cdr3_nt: TGCGCCAGCAGTGAGAGCAGGGGCAGAAGGTCTAATGAAAAACTGTTTTTT; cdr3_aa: CASSESRGRRSNEKLFF
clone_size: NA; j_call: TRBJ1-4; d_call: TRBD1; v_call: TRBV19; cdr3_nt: TGTGCCAGTAGTATGACCCCGGGGACAGGGAATGAAAAACTGTTTTTT; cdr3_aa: CASSMTPGTGNEKLFF
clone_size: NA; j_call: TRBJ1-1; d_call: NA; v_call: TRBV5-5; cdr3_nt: TGTGCCAGCAGCTCCAGCATGAACACTGAAGCTTTCTTT; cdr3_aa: CASSSSMNTEAFF
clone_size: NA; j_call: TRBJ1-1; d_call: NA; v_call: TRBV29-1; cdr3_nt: TGCAGCGGAATACGGGGGACTGAAGCTTTCTTT; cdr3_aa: CSGIRGTEAFF
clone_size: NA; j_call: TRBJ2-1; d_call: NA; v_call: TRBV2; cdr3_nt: TGTGCCACCCCGGGACTCCTGGGTGAGCAGTTCTTC; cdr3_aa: CATPGLLGEQFF
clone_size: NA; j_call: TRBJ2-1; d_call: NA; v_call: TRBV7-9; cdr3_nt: TGTGCCAGCAGCTTAGCTGGCGGGAATGAGCAGTTCTTC; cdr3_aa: CASSLAGGNEQFF
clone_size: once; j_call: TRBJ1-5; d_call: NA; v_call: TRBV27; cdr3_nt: TGTGCCAGCAGTTCGGTTGATCGCAATCAGCCCCAGCATTTT; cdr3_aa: CASSSVDRNQPQHF
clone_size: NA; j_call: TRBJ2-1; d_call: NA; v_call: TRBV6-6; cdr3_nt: TGTGCCAGCAGTTATCTTGGGGGTTACAATGAGCAGTTCTTC; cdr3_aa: CASSYLGGYNEQFF
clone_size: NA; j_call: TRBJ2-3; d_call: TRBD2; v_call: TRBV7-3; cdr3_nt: TGTGCCAGCAGCTTAGCTAGCGGGAGTGGTACAGATACGCAGTATTTT; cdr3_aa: CASSLASGSGTDTQYF
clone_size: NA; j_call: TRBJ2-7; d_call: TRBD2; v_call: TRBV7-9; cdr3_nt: TGTGCCAGCAGCCCGAGGGGGACTAGCGGGAGTAACCCCTACGAGCAGTACTTC; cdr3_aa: CASSPRGTSGSNPYEQYF
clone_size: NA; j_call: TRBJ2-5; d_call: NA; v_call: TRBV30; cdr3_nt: TGTGCCTGGAGCCGTGCAGGGGGGGAGACCCAGTACTTC; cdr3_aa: CAWSRAGGETQYF
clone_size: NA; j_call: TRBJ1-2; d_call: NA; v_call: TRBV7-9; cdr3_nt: TGTGCCAGCAGCCGCGGGACCGACGGCTACACCTTC; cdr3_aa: CASSRGTDGYTF
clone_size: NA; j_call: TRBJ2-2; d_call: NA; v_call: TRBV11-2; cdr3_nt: TGTGCCAGCAGCTTAGCACCGGGATCCCCCGGGGAGCTGTTTTTT; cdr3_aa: CASSLAPGSPGELFF
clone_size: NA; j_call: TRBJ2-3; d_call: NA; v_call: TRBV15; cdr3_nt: TGTGCCACCAGCAGAGTGCCACACACAGATACGCAGTATTTT; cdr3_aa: CATSRVPHTDTQYF
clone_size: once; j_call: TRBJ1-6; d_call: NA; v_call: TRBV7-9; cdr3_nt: TGTGCCAGCAGCTTGGAAGGGGATAATTCACCCCTCCACTTT; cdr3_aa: CASSLEGDNSPLHF
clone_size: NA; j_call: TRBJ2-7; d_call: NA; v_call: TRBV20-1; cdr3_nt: TGCAGTTCTGCGCCTTTCTACGAGCAGTACTTC; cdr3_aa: CSSAPFYEQYF
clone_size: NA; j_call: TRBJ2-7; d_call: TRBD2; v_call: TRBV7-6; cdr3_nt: TGTGCCAGCAGCTTAGAGACTAGCGGGGCGTACGAGCAGTACTTC; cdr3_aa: CASSLETSGAYEQYF
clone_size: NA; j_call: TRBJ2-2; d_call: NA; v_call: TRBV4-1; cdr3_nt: TGCGCCAGCAGCCAAAGGACTGCCACCGGGGAGCTGTTTTTT; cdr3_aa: CASSQRTATGELFF
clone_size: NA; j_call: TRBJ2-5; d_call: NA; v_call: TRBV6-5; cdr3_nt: TGTGCCAGCAGTTACGGAGGAGGGTTAGAGACCCAGTACTTC; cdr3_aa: CASSYGGGLETQYF
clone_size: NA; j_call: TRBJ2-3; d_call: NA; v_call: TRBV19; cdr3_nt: TGTGCCAGTAGTATAGGAGGTGCAGGCCCAGATACGCAGTATTTT; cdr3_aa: CASSIGGAGPDTQYF
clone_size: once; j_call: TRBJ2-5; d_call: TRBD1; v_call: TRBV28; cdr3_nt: TGTGCCAGCAGCCCGTGGGGCCTAGGGGGCGAGACCCAGTACTTC; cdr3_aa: CASSPWGLGGETQYF
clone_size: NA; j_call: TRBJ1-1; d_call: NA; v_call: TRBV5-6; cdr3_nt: TGTGCCAGCAGCTACCCAGGGGTTACTGAAGCTTTCTTT; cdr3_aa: CASSYPGVTEAFF
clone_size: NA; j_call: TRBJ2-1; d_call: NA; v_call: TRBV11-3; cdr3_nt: TGTGCCAGCAGCTCCCGGGCATGGGGCGCCTCCTACAATGAGCAGTTCTTC; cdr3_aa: CASSSRAWGASYNEQFF
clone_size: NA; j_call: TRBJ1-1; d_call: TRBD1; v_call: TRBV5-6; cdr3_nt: TGTGCCAGCAGCTGGAATAGACAGGGACGGAACACTGAAGCTTTCTTT; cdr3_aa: CASSWNRQGRNTEAFF
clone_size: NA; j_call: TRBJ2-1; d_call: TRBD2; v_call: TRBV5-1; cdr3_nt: TGCGCCAGCAGCAAGGGACTAGCACCCAATGAGCAGTTCTTC; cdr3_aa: CASSKGLAPNEQFF
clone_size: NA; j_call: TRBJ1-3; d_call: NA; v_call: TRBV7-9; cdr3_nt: TGTGCCAGCAGCTTAGATGGTCTTACTACTGGAAACACCATATATTTT; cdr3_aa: CASSLDGLTTGNTIYF
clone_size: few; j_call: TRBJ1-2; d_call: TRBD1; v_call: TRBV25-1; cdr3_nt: TGTGCCAGCAGCACCTCGGGGGACAGAGCTCTGTATGGCTACACCTTC; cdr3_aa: CASSTSGDRALYGYTF
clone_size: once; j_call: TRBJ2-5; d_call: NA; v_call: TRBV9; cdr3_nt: TGTGCCAGCAGCGTAGGTGCGAGACCAGAGACCCAGTACTTC; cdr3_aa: CASSVGARPETQYF
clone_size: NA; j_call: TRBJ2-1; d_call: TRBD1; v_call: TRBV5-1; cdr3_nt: TGCGCCAGCAGCTTATCGACAGGGAACAATGAGCAGTTCTTC; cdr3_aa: CASSLSTGNNEQFF
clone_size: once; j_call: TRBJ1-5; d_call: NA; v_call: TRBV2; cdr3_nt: TGTGCCAGCTTCCTCGGGGGAAATAACCGGCCCCAGCATTTT; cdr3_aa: CASFLGGNNRPQHF
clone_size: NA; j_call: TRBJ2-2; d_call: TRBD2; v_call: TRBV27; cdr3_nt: TGTGCCAGCAGTGGACTAGCGGGAGCCGGGGAGCTGTTTTTT; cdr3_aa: CASSGLAGAGELFF
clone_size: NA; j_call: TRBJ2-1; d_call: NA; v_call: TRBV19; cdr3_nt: TGTGCCAGTAGTATCCCACTAGGAAGCGGGCTCGGTGAGCAGTTCTTC; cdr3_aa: CASSIPLGSGLGEQFF
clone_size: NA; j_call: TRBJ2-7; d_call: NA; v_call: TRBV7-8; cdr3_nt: TGTGCCAGCAGCTTACCCCTAGACCAAAACTACGAGCAGTACTTC; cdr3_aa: CASSLPLDQNYEQYF
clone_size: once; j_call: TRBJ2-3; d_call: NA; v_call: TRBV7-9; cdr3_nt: TGTGCCAGCAGCGAAACGATAGATACGCAGTATTTT; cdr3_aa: CASSETIDTQYF
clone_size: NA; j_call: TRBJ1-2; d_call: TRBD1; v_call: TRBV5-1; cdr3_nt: TGCGCCAGCAGCAAAGACAGGGGAACCAACTATGGCTACACCTTC; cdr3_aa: CASSKDRGTNYGYTF
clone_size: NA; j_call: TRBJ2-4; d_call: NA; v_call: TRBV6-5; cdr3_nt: TGTGCCAGCAGTTACTCCGGGTCGGCCAAAAACATTCAGTACTTC; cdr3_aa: CASSYSGSAKNIQYF
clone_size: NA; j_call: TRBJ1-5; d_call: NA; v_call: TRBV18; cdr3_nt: TGTGCCAGCTCAAATAGCGAAAGCAATCAGCCCCAGCATTTT; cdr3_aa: CASSNSESNQPQHF
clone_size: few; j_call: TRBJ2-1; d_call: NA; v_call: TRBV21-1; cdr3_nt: TGTGCCAGCAGCAAAGTTACCCGACAATTAAACAATGAGCAGTTCTTC; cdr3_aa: CASSKVTRQLNNEQFF
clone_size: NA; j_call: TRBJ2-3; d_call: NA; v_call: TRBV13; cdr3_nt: TGTGCCAGCAGCTTAATAGCGCCCACAGATACGCAGTATTTT; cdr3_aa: CASSLIAPTDTQYF
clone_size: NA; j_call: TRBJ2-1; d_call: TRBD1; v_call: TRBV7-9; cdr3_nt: TGTGCCAGCACCGGAATAATAGACGACAGGGTAGGCAATGAGCAGTTCTTC; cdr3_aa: CASTGIIDDRVGNEQFF
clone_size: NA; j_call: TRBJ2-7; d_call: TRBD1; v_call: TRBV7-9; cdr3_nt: TGTGCCAGCAGCTTAGGGGGACAGGGGAACGACGAGCAGTACTTC; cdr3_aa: CASSLGGQGNDEQYF
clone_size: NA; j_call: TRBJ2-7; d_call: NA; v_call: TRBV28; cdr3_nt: TGTGCCAGCAGTTTAAGGGTCTACGAGCAGTACTTC; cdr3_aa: CASSLRVYEQYF
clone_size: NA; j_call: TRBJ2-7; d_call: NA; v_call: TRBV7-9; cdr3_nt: TGTGCCAGCAGCTTAGGTCTTGGAGAGCAGTACTTC; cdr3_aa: CASSLGLGEQYF
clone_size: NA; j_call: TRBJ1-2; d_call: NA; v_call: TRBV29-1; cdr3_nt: TGCAGCGCCGAGGGCGGGGATGGTGGTAACTATGGCTACACCTTC; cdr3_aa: CSAEGGDGGNYGYTF
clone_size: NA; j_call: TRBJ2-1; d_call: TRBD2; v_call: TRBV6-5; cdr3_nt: TGTGCCAGCAGTTTCGGACTAGCGCTCTACAATGAGCAGTTCTTC; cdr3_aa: CASSFGLALYNEQFF
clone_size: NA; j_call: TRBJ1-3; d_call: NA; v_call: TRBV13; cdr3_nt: TGTGCCAGCAGCTTAGTGGACGGGACTGGAAACACCATATATTTT; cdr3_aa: CASSLVDGTGNTIYF
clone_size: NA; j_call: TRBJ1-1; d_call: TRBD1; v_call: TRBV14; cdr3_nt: TGTGCCAGCAGCCAGTCAGGACAGGGGGCGCTTCCAACTGAAGCTTTCTTT; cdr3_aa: CASSQSGQGALPTEAFF
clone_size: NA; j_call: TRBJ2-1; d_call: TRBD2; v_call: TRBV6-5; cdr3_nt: TGTGCCAGCAGGATAAGCGGGACTAATGAGCAGTTCTTC; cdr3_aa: CASRISGTNEQFF
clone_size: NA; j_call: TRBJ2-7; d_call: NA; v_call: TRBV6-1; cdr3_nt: TGTGCCAGCAGTGAAGCGGACGAGCAGTACTTC; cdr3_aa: CASSEADEQYF
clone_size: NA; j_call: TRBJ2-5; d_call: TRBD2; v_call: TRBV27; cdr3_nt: TGTGCCAGCAGTTTGGGAGGGCCCGGGGAGACCCAGTACTTC; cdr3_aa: CASSLGGPGETQYF
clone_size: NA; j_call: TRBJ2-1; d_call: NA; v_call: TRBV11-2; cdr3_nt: TGTGCCAGCAGCCAAACGGACAGAGCCTACAATGAGCAGTTCTTC; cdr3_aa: CASSQTDRAYNEQFF
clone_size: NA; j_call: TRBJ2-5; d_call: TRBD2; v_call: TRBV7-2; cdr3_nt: TGTGCCAGCAGCCCTCGTCCCGGGACAGGGCGGACTAGCGGGGGGCCAAGGTACTTC; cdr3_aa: CASSPRPGTGRTSGGPRYF
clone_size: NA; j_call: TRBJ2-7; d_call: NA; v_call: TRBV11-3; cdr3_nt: TGTGCCAGCAGCATTGGGACTCCGGACGAGCAGTACTTC; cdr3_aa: CASSIGTPDEQYF
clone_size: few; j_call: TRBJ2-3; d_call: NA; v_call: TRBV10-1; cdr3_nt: TGCGCCAGCAGTGAGGGGGAGCGGCACACAGATACGCAGTATTTT; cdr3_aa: CASSEGERHTDTQYF
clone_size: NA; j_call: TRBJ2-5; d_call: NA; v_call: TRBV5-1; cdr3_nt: TGCGCCAGCAGCTCCCTGGACAGTGGAGAGACCCAGTACTTC; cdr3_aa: CASSSLDSGETQYF